This note documents a single TCR beta chain sequence. Trimming shortened V by 4 bases and J by 8 bases, and 9 bases separated the two germline ends. The CDR3 is 13 residues long. Germline CDR1 reads SGHTA; CDR2 reads FQGNSA. The data were obtained in a study of blood T cell repertoires in COVID-19. For the study at large: Acute and convalescent COVID-19 samples came from the United States, Italy and Spain. Sources were T cells, B-cell-depleted T cells, or PBMCs; the material itself was cDNA or gDNA.

Measured with immunoSEQ multiplex PCR; TCRdb has only the in-frame clones, and not every one. The sample has about 62,000 clones; 76% are singletons. Source material: peripheral blood. The receptor's source is a woman aged 45-60 years with active or convalescent COVID-19. The chain couples TRBV7-2 to TRBJ1-6; D gene ambiguous. CDR3 sequence: CASSYDRDSPLHF. The DNA of the CDR3 is TGTGCCAGCAGCTACGACCGGGATTCACCCCTCCACTTT.